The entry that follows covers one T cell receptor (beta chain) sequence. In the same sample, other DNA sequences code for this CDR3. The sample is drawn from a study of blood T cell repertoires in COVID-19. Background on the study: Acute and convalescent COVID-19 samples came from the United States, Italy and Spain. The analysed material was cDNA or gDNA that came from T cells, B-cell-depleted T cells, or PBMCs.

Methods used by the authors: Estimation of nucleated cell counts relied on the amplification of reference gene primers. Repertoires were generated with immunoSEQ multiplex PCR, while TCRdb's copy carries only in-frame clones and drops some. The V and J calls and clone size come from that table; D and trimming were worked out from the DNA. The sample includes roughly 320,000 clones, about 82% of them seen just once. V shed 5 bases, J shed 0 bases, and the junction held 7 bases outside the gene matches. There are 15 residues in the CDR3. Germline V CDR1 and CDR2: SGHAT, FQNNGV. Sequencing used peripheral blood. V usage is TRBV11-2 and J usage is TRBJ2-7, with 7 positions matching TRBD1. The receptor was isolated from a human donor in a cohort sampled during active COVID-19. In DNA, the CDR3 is TGTGCCAGCAGCCCAGGGACAGTCGGCTCCTACGAGCAGTACTTC. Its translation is CASSPGTVGSYEQYF.